What follows are 22 T cell receptor beta chains derived from one specimen sequenced in a study of T cells after yellow fever vaccination. TCRdb independently ran MiXCR on the 5' RACE reads; one entry per CDR3 protein. The sample lists 400,000 to 450,000 distinct CDR3 sequences; over 15% were seen once. The sequenced sample was PBMCs, obtained before the yellow fever booster vaccination. All receptors come from a man younger than 35 who received the YFV17D yellow fever vaccine.

This clonotype was observed at least ten times. The rearrangement links TRBV20-1 to TRBJ2-3, with TRBD2 matching 12 bases. Per germline, CDR1 DFQATT and CDR2 SNEGSKA (reference sequence). This CDR3 is 14 amino acids long. V lost 5 bases to trimming and J lost 4 bases; unmatched junction nucleotides: 4. The chain's CDR3 is CSAPSGGASDTQYF. The CDR3 DNA reads TGCAGTGCTCCTAGCGGGGGGGCCTCAGATACGCAGTATTTT.

A few counts support this clonotype. This chain links TRBV18 with TRBJ1-5; perhaps TRBD1 as D (5 bases). This CDR3 is built from 15 residues. The V gene's germline CDR1 is KGHSH and CDR2 LQKENI. V lost 3 bases, J lost 7 bases, and 16 bases lay in between. CDR3 residues: CASSPKVGAGQPQHF. CDR3 bases: TGTGCCAGCTCACCTAAAGTTGGGGCCGGGCAGCCCCAGCATTTT. The complete variable domain, with remaining parts taken from reference TRBV18 and TRBJ1-5, reads NAGVMQNPRHLVRRRGQEARLRCSPMKGHSHVYWYRQLPEEGLKFMVYLQKENIIDESGMPKERFSAEFPKEGPSILRIQQVVRGDSAAYFCASSPKVGAGQPQHFGDGTRLSIL.

The chain employs TRBV27 and TRBJ2-7; D uncertain. This CDR3 has 15 residues. Trimming cost V 2 bases and J 0 bases, with 11 bases left between them. CDR1 is MNHEY, CDR2 SMNVEV, per germline (reference sequence). This CDR3 is CASSLKPQSSYEQYF. DNA for the CDR3: TGTGCCAGCAGTTTAAAACCGCAAAGCTCCTACGAGCAGTACTTC.

V gene TRBV6-5 combines with J gene TRBJ2-5; no definite D call. This CDR3 has 15 residues. The V end was cut by 0 bases, the J end by 9 bases, with 17 bases between. Germline V CDR1 and CDR2: MNHEY, SVGAGI. The CDR3 protein is CASSYSNMGDTAQYF. The CDR3 DNA reads TGTGCCAGCAGTTACTCGAACATGGGTGATACGGCCCAGTACTTC.

This clonotype has a handful of counts. The chain uses TRBV5-1 and TRBJ2-7; D is tentatively TRBD1 or TRBD2 (6 bases each). The CDR3 has 14 amino acids. The germline CDR1 and CDR2 sequences are SGHRS and YFSETQ. V lost 4 bases, J lost 4 bases, and 15 bases lay in between. The CDR3 DNA reads as TGCGCCAGCAGCCCACACAGGGAGGCGTACGAGCAGTACTTC. This gives the protein CASSPHREAYEQYF.

Turning to this clonotype: An end of the junction differs from the germline gene, which may be a read error. The chain recombines TRBV12-3 or TRBV12-4 with TRBJ1-2; D perhaps matches TRBD1 (6 bases). The CDR3 runs 11 residues. The CDR3 region has the DNA TGTGCCAGCAGTTTCGCAGGGGTCCTAATCTTC. The encoded protein is CASSFAGVLIF.

V and J are TRBV10-3 and TRBJ1-1, with D unresolved. Germline loops: CDR1 ENHRY, CDR2 SYGVKD. The CDR3 sequence is 15 residues long. V was cut by 2 bases and J by 2 bases, with 12 bases left in between. The CDR3 is CAISEVLTSNTEAFF. The CDR3 bases are TGTGCCATCAGTGAGGTCTTGACTTCTAACACTGAAGCTTTCTTT.

This chain connects TRBV6-5 to TRBJ1-3; D possibly corresponds to TRBD1 (5 bases). Germline V lookup: CDR1 MNHEY, CDR2 SVGAGI. V was shortened by 0 bases and J by 8 bases, with 20 bases between the two germline ends. This CDR3 spans 17 amino acids. In DNA form, the CDR3 reads TGTGCCAGCAGTTACTCGAACCCCGACAGACTCCTGTACACCATATATTTT. Translated: CASSYSNPDRLLYTIYF.

This clonotype was recorded a few times. This rearrangement joins TRBV6-5 to TRBJ1-1; D not resolved. Trimming took off 0 bases at V and 0 bases at J, with 8 bases between the two ends. Germline V gene lookup returns CDR1 MNHEY and CDR2 SVGAGI. The CDR3 is 15 residues long. The CDR3, as DNA: TGTGCCAGCAGTTACTCGTCCAGTCTGAACACTGAAGCTTTCTTT. This codes for CASSYSSSLNTEAFF.

The chain has TRBV28 and TRBJ1-2, with a tentative D call TRBD1 (5 bases). This CDR3 comprises 13 residues. Looked up from germline, CDR1 is MDHEN and CDR2 is SYDVKM. V lost 6 bases and J 7 bases, leaving 15 bases between the germline ends. In DNA form, the CDR3 reads TGTGCCAGCAGCTTGGGACGGATGGTTGGCTACACCTTC. Amino acids: CASSLGRMVGYTF.

The chain combines TRBV6-1 with TRBJ2-7, with 7 bases that match TRBD2. Trimming took 3 bases from V and 6 from J; bases not matched to a gene: 8. The germline V gene has CDR1 MNHNS and CDR2 SASEGT. This CDR3 is built from 14 residues. The CDR3: CASSEGGGYSEQYF. CDR3 DNA sequence: TGTGCCAGCAGTGAGGGGGGAGGGTACTCCGAGCAGTACTTC.

V is TRBV5-1 and J is TRBJ1-1, with TRBD1 identical over 9 bases. Germline V gives CDR1 SGHRS, CDR2 YFSETQ. There are 14 residues in the CDR3. The junction had 4 bases not matched to a gene; V was cut back by 4 bases and J by 3 bases. CDR3 DNA: TGCGCCAGCAGCGAGGGACAGGGTGACACTGAAGCTTTCTTT. Translation gives CASSEGQGDTEAFF.

This clonotype has just a few counts. This chain connects TRBV5-1 to TRBJ2-5, with 12 nucleotides matching TRBD2. Per the germline V gene, CDR1 is SGHRS and CDR2 is YFSETQ. The V gene end was trimmed by 4 bases and the J gene end by 1 base; junction bases not matched to a gene: 14. CDR3 length: 19 residues. DNA of the CDR3: TGCGCCAGCAGCCGATATGCCGCTAGCGGGGGGGCCACCCAAGAGACCCAGTACTTC. The encoded protein is CASSRYAASGGATQETQYF.

This clonotype appeared a few times. The chain joins TRBV10-3 to TRBJ2-3; no firm D call. The V end was cut by 2 bases, the J end by 1 base, with 7 bases between. Per germline, CDR1 ENHRY and CDR2 SYGVKD. The CDR3 spans 14 residues. CDR3 DNA: TGTGCCATCAGTGAGATCGGAGGCACAGATACGCAGTATTTT. Its protein is CAISEIGGTDTQYF.

The chain employs TRBV4-2 and TRBJ2-3, with a possible D match to TRBD2 (6 bases). V gave up 5 bases and J gave up 4 bases, with 13 bases separating them. Germline V CDR1 and CDR2: LGHNA, YNFKEQ. This CDR3 comprises 14 residues. CDR3 DNA sequence: TGTGCCAGCAGCGGAGGCGGGGTCCCAGATACGCAGTATTTT. The encoded protein is CASSGGGVPDTQYF.

V is TRBV7-9 and J is TRBJ2-1; D call uncertain. The CDR3 consists of 9 residues. Trimming pared 8 bases from V and 10 bases from J, leaving 6 bases between. CDR1 is SEHNR and CDR2 is FQNEAQ in the germline V gene (reference sequence). The chain's CDR3 is CASDWEQFF. DNA for the CDR3: TGTGCCAGCGATTGGGAGCAGTTCTTC.

The chain uses TRBV5-1 and TRBJ2-1; TRBD1 matches at 7 bases. Trimming removed 5 bases from V and 11 bases from J; junction bases left unmatched: 7. Germline V gene data show CDR1 as SGHRS and CDR2 as YFSETQ. The CDR3 has 12 residues. The CDR3 protein is CASRNRGPKQFF. The CDR3 DNA reads TGCGCCAGCAGGAACAGGGGACCGAAGCAGTTCTTC.

The rearrangement links TRBV10-3 to TRBJ2-7; the match to TRBD1 covers 9 bases. J was trimmed by 5 bases and V by 11 bases; bases with no gene match: 10. The germline gives CDR1 ENHRY, CDR2 SYGVKD. This CDR3 is built from 13 residues. CDR3 coding DNA: TGTGCCGCGATGGGACAGGGTGACCACGAGCAGTACTTC. Its translation is CAAMGQGDHEQYF.

The rearrangement links TRBV5-4 to TRBJ2-3; D may be TRBD2 (6 bases). Per germline, CDR1 SGHNT and CDR2 YYREEE (reference sequence). There are 14 residues in the CDR3. The V end was cut by 4 bases, the J end by 8 bases, with 17 bases between. CDR3 coding DNA: TGTGCCAGCAGCCCCGGGACTCTCGGCGGTACGCAGTATTTT. This translates into CASSPGTLGGTQYF.

This clonotype appeared a few times. This chain links TRBV5-1 with TRBJ1-1; TRBD1 matches at 7 bases. Germline V lookup: CDR1 SGHRS, CDR2 YFSETQ. V lost 4 bases, J lost 0 bases, and 6 bases stayed unmatched. The CDR3 totals 15 residues. CDR3 amino acids: CASSPATGMNTEAFF. The CDR3 bases are TGCGCCAGCAGCCCAGCGACAGGGATGAACACTGAAGCTTTCTTT.

The chain joins TRBV5-1 to TRBJ2-2; D not resolved. The CDR3 length is 16 residues. V was trimmed by 0 bases and J by 1 base, leaving 10 bases between them. Per germline, CDR1 SGHRS and CDR2 YFSETQ. The CDR3 sequence is CASSLEGRLNTGELFF. CDR3 DNA sequence: TGCGCCAGCAGCTTGGAAGGGCGGTTGAACACCGGGGAGCTGTTTTTT.

This chain joins TRBV6-2 or TRBV6-3 and TRBJ2-1; 15 nucleotides agree with TRBD2. Germline loops: CDR1 MNHEY, CDR2 SVGEGT. This CDR3 contains 18 residues. The trim removed 5 bases at V and 1 base at J, leaving 6 bases unmatched. The CDR3 region has the DNA TGTGCCAGCAGTCTGGGACTAGCGGGGGGTCGGTCCTACAATGAGCAGTTCTTC. Translated: CASSLGLAGGRSYNEQFF.